This T cell receptor (beta chain) was found in a study of blood T cell repertoires in COVID-19. In the original processing: How many nucleated cells were present was estimated from reference gene primer amplification. Repertoires were generated with immunoSEQ multiplex PCR, while TCRdb's copy carries only in-frame clones and drops some. The V and J calls and clone size are taken from that table; D and trimming were inferred from the DNA. There are 250,000 to 300,000 clones in the sample; roughly 88% occur only once, and 1% lies in the top ten. This clone was counted only a few times. Participants, about 18 to 90 years old, spanned 24 US areas. Sample: PBMCs or T cells enriched from blood (not recorded which). The receptor was derived from a woman in her twenties or thirties who had recovered from COVID-19.

The CDR3: CASSWAGPEKYF. The CDR3 region has the DNA TGCGCCAGCAGCTGGGCGGGTCCAGAGAAGTACTTC. The chain recombines TRBV5-1 with TRBJ2-7; D might be TRBD2 (5 bases). Between the trimmed V and J ends, which lost 3 bases and 11 bases, there was a span of 15 bases. Germline CDR1 SGHRS, CDR2 YFSETQ. The CDR3 covers 12 residues. The full variable domain, its missing parts supplied by reference TRBV5-1 and TRBJ2-7, is KAGVTQTPRYLIKTRGQQVTLSCSPISGHRSVSWYQQTPGQGLQFLFEYFSETQRNKGNFPGRFSGRQFSNSRSEMNVSTLELGDSALYLCASSWAGPEKYFGPGTRLTVT.